The following is a T cell receptor beta chain sequence with its context. Patients of the Seattle cohort, enrolled during active infection, were followed longitudinally. CDR3 length: 13 residues. Germline V gene sequence: CDR1 SNHLY, CDR2 FYNNEI. Trimming removed 4 bases from V and 11 bases from J, with 17 bases in between. The data were taken from a study of blood T cell repertoires in COVID-19. Study-wide background: COVID-19 samples, acute and convalescent, were from the United States, Italy and Spain. PBMCs, B-cell-depleted T cells, or T cells were the source of the cDNA or gDNA that made up the material.

Original analysis: For nucleated cells, counts were estimated from reference gene primer amplification. Assay: immunoSEQ multiplex PCR; the TCRdb copy retains only in-frame clones and omits some. V, J and clone size derive from that table, while D and trimming were established from the DNA sequence. The sample holds more than 300,000 clones, 85% to 90% seen once. This receptor was obtained from a woman aged 45-60 years with COVID-19, enrolled during active disease. V usage is TRBV2 and J usage is TRBJ1-1; D might be TRBD1 (5 bases). What was sequenced was peripheral blood. CDR3 residues: CASSVGGSLGAFF. CDR3 bases: TGTGCCAGCAGTGTCGGGGGATCCCTTGGGGCTTTCTTT.